Listed below are T cell receptor beta chains from one sample, sequenced in a study of CD8 T cells in ankylosing spondylitis. TCRdb re-called the 5' RACE reads with MiXCR, one entry per CDR3 protein. Of around 120,000 distinct CDR3 sequences in the sample, around 9.3% were seen once. The material sequenced was blood, either unsorted or a sorted T cell fraction (not recorded which). The origin of the receptors is a male donor with ankylosing spondylitis or in good health (not recorded which). CDR3s leave out the opening cysteine and the closing phenylalanine or tryptophan. Not all rows give a size; the values are once, few, many and, for expanded clones, a class.

V	size	J	CDR3
TRBV7-9	.	TRBJ1-6	ASSLGTPGNSPLH
TRBV29-1	many	TRBJ2-7	SVETGVTYEQY
TRBV7-2	many	TRBJ2-7	ASSPSLAGTSEQY
TRBV29-1	.	TRBJ2-3	SVQGITDTQY
TRBV24-1	many	TRBJ1-5	ATAAGFGSNQPQH
TRBV5-5	few	TRBJ2-3	ASSEQPYGTDTQY
TRBV29-1	few	TRBJ2-1	SVGGTSGRYSYNEQF
TRBV25-1	many	TRBJ2-1	ASNPSAGGWNEQF
TRBV7-2	many	TRBJ2-5	ASSFYGYQETQY
TRBV12-3/TRBV12-4	.	TRBJ2-1	ASSIAGGPGEQF
TRBV25-1	many	TRBJ2-5	ASSELWEGGRQETQY
TRBV20-1	many	TRBJ2-6	SAPYYSGANVLT
TRBV7-9	many	TRBJ2-5	ASSLGDYIQETQY
TRBV20-1	many	TRBJ2-7	SARDQDAIAGRVYEQY
TRBV5-6	many	TRBJ2-2	ASSRRDREVAGELF
TRBV28	many	TRBJ2-2	ASSYTSGRNTGELF
TRBV20-1	.	TRBJ1-2	SARDGIRPHGYT
TRBV20-1	many	TRBJ2-5	SAWDRGLTQY
TRBV11-2	.	TRBJ2-5	ASSLDPAGQETQY
TRBV4-1	many	TRBJ2-1	ASSQEESGRAVIEQF
TRBV4-2	.	TRBJ2-5	ASSQEPSQETQY
TRBV20-1	many	TRBJ2-3	SAPKGGVSTDTQY